Listed below are T cell receptor beta chains from one sample, sequenced in a study of blood T cell repertoires in COVID-19. Generated by immunoSEQ multiplex PCR, the TCRdb table keeps only in-frame clones and is missing some. Seen here are more than 95,000 clones, 80% to 85% observed once, and the top ten hold around 4%. The sequenced sample was peripheral blood. The source is a man between 60 and 70 years old with acute or convalescent COVID-19. Each CDR3 is given with its conserved first and last residue. Each record gives: clone size, V gene, D gene, J gene, CDR3 protein, CDR3 DNA. The D gene is left open where the match is weak. Size tells how often a clone was seen (once, few, many) or the class of an expanded clone, and some rows leave it out.

.,TRBV5-1,.,TRBJ1-1,CASSLDMNTEAFF,TGCGCCAGCAGCTTGGACATGAACACTGAAGCTTTCTTT
once,TRBV7-2,.,TRBJ2-3,CASSPTGGAGGDTQYF,TGTGCCAGCAGTCCGACCGGGGGCGCAGGGGGAGATACGCAGTATTTT
.,TRBV3-1/TRBV3-2,.,TRBJ2-5,CASSQETGQYQETQYF,TGTGCCAGCAGCCAAGAGACGGGTCAGTACCAAGAGACCCAGTACTTC
.,TRBV18,.,TRBJ2-1,CASSRGGEQFF,TGTGCCAGCTCACGTGGAGGTGAGCAGTTCTTC
.,TRBV19,.,TRBJ1-5,CASKRNSNQPQHF,TGTGCCAGCAAGCGAAATAGCAATCAGCCCCAGCATTTT
.,TRBV21-1,.,TRBJ2-1,CASSKGSLADNEQFF,TGTGCCAGCAGCAAAGGGTCCCTAGCGGATAATGAGCAGTTCTTC
.,TRBV5-1,TRBD1,TRBJ1-4,CASSIGQARDEKLFF,TGCGCCAGCAGCATTGGACAGGCCCGGGATGAAAAACTGTTTTTT
.,TRBV6-1,TRBD2,TRBJ2-7,CASSDPMGGLSYEQYF,TGTGCCAGCAGTGACCCTATGGGAGGGCTCTCCTACGAGCAGTACTTC
.,TRBV5-1,.,TRBJ1-2,CASTWGTGSGYGYTF,TGCGCCAGCACCTGGGGAACAGGGTCAGGCTATGGCTACACCTTC
.,TRBV18,.,TRBJ1-2,CASSPDGRGYGYTF,TGTGCCAGCTCACCGGACGGACGGGGCTATGGCTACACCTTC
.,TRBV5-8,.,TRBJ2-3,CASSSDGRGTDTQYF,TGTGCCAGCAGCTCCGACGGGAGAGGGACAGATACGCAGTATTTT
.,TRBV28,.,TRBJ1-2,CASSSSPQAWWGYTF,TGTGCCAGCAGTTCCAGCCCGCAAGCGTGGTGGGGCTACACCTTC
.,TRBV29-1,TRBD1,TRBJ2-7,CSVMTGGPYEQYF,TGCAGCGTGATGACAGGGGGACCCTACGAGCAGTACTTC
.,TRBV11-3,.,TRBJ1-1,CASSPSGEGGTEAFF,TGTGCCAGCAGCCCTAGTGGCGAGGGAGGGACTGAAGCTTTCTTT
.,TRBV20-1,.,TRBJ2-1,CSNGPYNEQFF,TGCAGTAATGGGCCCTACAATGAGCAGTTCTTC
.,TRBV11-2,.,TRBJ1-2,CASSHAGGYTF,TGTGCCAGCAGCCACGCGGGTGGCTACACCTTC
.,TRBV7-8,TRBD2,TRBJ2-1,CASSLGLAGLTSNEQFF,TGTGCCAGCAGCTTGGGACTAGCGGGTCTTACGTCCAATGAGCAGTTCTTC
.,TRBV27,TRBD1,TRBJ2-1,CASGPTGYPPYSYNEQFF,TGTGCCAGCGGACCGACAGGGTACCCTCCTTACTCCTACAATGAGCAGTTCTTC
.,TRBV19,.,TRBJ1-5,CASCRTGGSNQPQHF,TGTGCCAGTTGTAGGACGGGGGGTAGCAATCAGCCCCAGCATTTT
.,TRBV11-2,TRBD2,TRBJ2-1,CASSGRLAAYNEQFF,TGTGCCAGCAGCGGCCGACTAGCAGCTTACAATGAGCAGTTCTTC
.,TRBV11-2,TRBD2,TRBJ2-5,CASSFSGGGTQYF,TGTGCCAGCAGCTTTTCGGGGGGAGGAACCCAGTACTTC
.,TRBV6-5,TRBD1,TRBJ1-1,CASRGQEENEAFF,TGTGCCAGCAGGGGACAGGAGGAGAATGAAGCTTTCTTT
once,TRBV5-1,.,TRBJ2-1,CASSLDEAYNEQFF,TGCGCCAGCAGCTTGGACGAGGCCTACAATGAGCAGTTCTTC
.,TRBV6-1,.,TRBJ1-4,CASSDGHLSNEKLFF,TGTGCCAGCAGTGACGGACACCTCTCGAATGAAAAACTGTTTTTT
.,TRBV7-9,TRBD1,TRBJ1-2,CASSPLKGALYGYTF,TGTGCCAGCAGCCCCCTCAAGGGGGCCCTCTATGGCTACACCTTC
.,TRBV15,.,TRBJ2-1,CATSRDPGSYNEQFF,TGTGCCACCAGCAGAGATCCCGGGTCCTACAATGAGCAGTTCTTC
.,TRBV4-1,.,TRBJ1-3,CASSQDEHSSGNTIYF,TGCGCCAGCAGCCAAGATGAGCACAGCTCTGGAAACACCATATATTTT
few,TRBV5-1,.,TRBJ1-1,CASSLQGNTEAFF,TGCGCCAGCAGCTTACAGGGAAATACTGAAGCTTTCTTT
.,TRBV14,.,TRBJ2-3,CASSAGTHSTDTQYF,TGTGCCAGCAGCGCCGGGACTCACAGCACAGATACGCAGTATTTT
.,TRBV27,TRBD1,TRBJ2-5,CASDRDRGEETQYF,TGTGCCAGCGATCGGGACAGGGGAGAAGAGACCCAGTACTTC
.,TRBV11-3,.,TRBJ1-1,CASMARVNTEAFF,TGTGCCAGCATGGCCAGGGTGAACACTGAAGCTTTCTTT
.,TRBV7-2,TRBD2,TRBJ2-5,CASSYGGGETQYF,TGTGCCAGCAGTTACGGGGGAGGGGAGACCCAGTACTTC
.,TRBV2,.,TRBJ1-5,CASSEQGEGQPQHF,TGTGCCAGCAGTGAACAAGGGGAAGGTCAGCCCCAGCATTTT
.,TRBV5-1,TRBD1,TRBJ2-3,CASSIGTGDPTDTQYF,TGCGCCAGCAGCATCGGGACAGGGGACCCGACAGATACGCAGTATTTT
once,TRBV5-1,.,TRBJ1-1,CASSLARGDTEAFF,TGCGCCAGCAGCTTGGCCAGGGGAGACACTGAAGCTTTCTTT
.,TRBV19,.,TRBJ1-4,CASRNENLNEKLFF,TGTGCCAGTAGAAACGAGAACCTTAATGAAAAACTGTTTTTT
few,TRBV4-1,.,TRBJ1-4,CASSQGTQNEKLFF,TGCGCCAGCAGCCAAGGGACACAGAATGAAAAACTGTTTTTT
.,TRBV4-2,.,TRBJ2-2,CASNPEHGGFTGELFF,TGTGCCAGCAACCCGGAACACGGCGGGTTCACCGGGGAGCTGTTTTTT
.,TRBV6-6,.,TRBJ2-5,CASCQSETQYF,TGTGCCAGCTGTCAGAGTGAGACCCAGTACTTC
.,TRBV12-5,TRBD2,TRBJ2-1,CASGSSLGGGFGNEQFF,TGTGCTAGTGGTTCCTCCCTCGGGGGGGGGTTCGGGAATGAGCAGTTCTTC
many,TRBV30,TRBD2,TRBJ2-5,CAGAGGGETQYF,TGTGCTGGGGCGGGGGGCGGAGAGACCCAGTACTTC
once,TRBV4-1,.,TRBJ2-2,CASSQTGKRGSGELFF,TGCGCCAGCAGCCAAACGGGGAAACGGGGTTCCGGGGAGCTGTTTTTT
.,TRBV11-3,.,TRBJ1-1,CASSLGLGNTEAFF,TGTGCCAGCAGCTTGGGACTCGGGAACACTGAAGCTTTCTTT
.,TRBV6-5,TRBD1,TRBJ1-1,CASRFNRGNTEAFF,TGTGCCAGCAGATTTAACAGGGGGAACACTGAAGCTTTCTTT
.,TRBV20-1,.,TRBJ2-7,CSASPLYEQYF,TGCAGTGCTTCTCCCCTCTACGAGCAGTACTTC
.,TRBV7-2,.,TRBJ2-3,CASSYTGDGGDTQYF,TGTGCCAGCAGCTACACGGGAGACGGTGGAGATACGCAGTATTTT
.,TRBV5-4,TRBD2,TRBJ2-1,CASSSVAGGLYEQFF,TGTGCCAGCAGCTCAGTGGCGGGGGGGCTGTATGAGCAGTTCTTC
few,TRBV9,TRBD1,TRBJ1-5,CASSVGAGGSGNQPQHF,TGTGCCAGCAGCGTAGGAGCAGGGGGATCGGGGAATCAGCCCCAGCATTTT
few,TRBV27,.,TRBJ2-3,CASSFQAHTDTQYF,TGTGCCAGCAGTTTCCAGGCCCACACAGATACGCAGTATTTT
.,TRBV18,.,TRBJ1-1,CASSRNGLATSTGTEAFF,TGTGCCAGCTCCCGAAACGGTCTAGCGACTTCCACGGGCACTGAAGCTTTCTTT
.,TRBV10-3,.,TRBJ2-7,CAISDLGGGRPYEQYF,TGTGCCATCAGTGATCTGGGGGGAGGCCGACCCTACGAGCAGTACTTC
.,TRBV27,TRBD1,TRBJ2-6,CASSRQGALSGANVLTF,TGTGCCAGCAGCCGACAGGGGGCATTATCTGGGGCCAACGTCCTGACTTTC
.,TRBV7-6,.,TRBJ2-5,CASSSGITPVETQYF,TGTGCCAGCAGCTCCGGGATTACGCCTGTGGAGACCCAGTACTTC
.,TRBV19,TRBD1,TRBJ1-3,CASSTRGTGRRNTIYF,TGTGCCAGTAGTACCCGCGGGACAGGGCGTAGAAACACCATATATTTT
.,TRBV3-1/TRBV3-2,.,TRBJ1-2,CASISSAGSFQGYTF,TGTGCCAGCATCTCCAGTGCGGGGAGCTTCCAAGGCTACACCTTC
.,TRBV24-1,.,TRBJ2-3,CATSDLGRGDTQYF,TGTGCCACCAGTGATCTGGGGCGTGGAGATACGCAGTATTTT